This T cell receptor beta chain was identified during a study of CD4 T cells in relation to SARS-CoV-2 and coronaviruses. Study results and limitations: No crossreactivity against non-spike viral proteins was tested here. SARS-CoV-2-driven expansion was significantly weaker in crossreactive than monoreactive clones.

This clone was counted a single time. Its antigen is undetermined. Unexposed donor CD4+ T cells date from about 2011-2019, before the COVID-19 pandemic. The cells were cultured for roughly 11 days before CD4+ T cells were isolated. Clones were read by immunoSEQ multiplex PCR, and TCRdb kept only the in-frame ones, dropping some. The table shows some 20,000 clones, with about 76% occurring only once. The receptor was derived from a human donor in good health. The sequenced sample was CD4+ T cells from PBMCs, cultured in vitro.

The DNA of the CDR3 is TGTGCCAGCAGTAGGGCTGGACCATATGGCTACACCTTC. Translation gives CASSRAGPYGYTF. The V gene is TRBV27, the J gene TRBJ1-2, with D unclear. This CDR3 spans 13 amino acids. Trimming took off 5 bases at V and 5 bases at J, with 12 bases between the two ends. Looked up from germline, CDR1 is MNHEY and CDR2 is SMNVEV (reference sequence).